This T cell receptor beta chain was found in a study of blood T cell repertoires in COVID-19. Study-wide context: In each case, the material was cDNA or gDNA derived from T cells, B-cell-depleted T cells, or PBMCs.

In the study's own analysis: Estimation of nucleated cell counts was performed using reference gene primer amplification. Sequenced by immunoSEQ multiplex PCR; TCRdb stores in-frame clones only, minus some. The V and J calls and clone size come from that table; D and trimming were worked out from the DNA. The sample shows over 120,000 clones, just under 80% of them seen only once. The origin of this receptor is a woman aged 55 to 70 with acute or convalescent COVID-19. What was sequenced was peripheral blood.

Here the CDR3 reads CASSSTTYNSPLHF. The CDR3 DNA reads as TGTGCCAGCAGTTCTACTACCTATAATTCACCCCTCCACTTT. The rearrangement joins TRBV6-1 to TRBJ1-6; D not certain. There are 14 residues in the CDR3. Trimming stripped 5 bases from V and 2 bases from J, with 7 bases between. Germline V gene data show CDR1 as MNHNS and CDR2 as SASEGT.